This passage covers 30 T cell receptor beta chains from one sample sequenced in a study of control samples from healthy donors and cancer patients. TCRdb's table, derived via immunoSEQ multiplex PCR, lists solely in-frame clones and lacks some. Of 40,000 to 50,000 clones listed, roughly 94% are singletons. The sequenced material came from blood. These receptors all come from a man aged 55 to 70 in good health.

This clone has just a few counts. V gene TRBV28 combines with J gene TRBJ2-7, with TRBD1 matching over 9 bases. CDR3 length equals 13 residues. Germline assignment: CDR1 MDHEN and CDR2 SYDVKM. The J segment lost 6 bases and the V segment lost 6 bases, leaving 6 bases of the junction unmatched. This CDR3 is CASRAQGAGEQYF. DNA for the CDR3: TGTGCCAGCAGGGCACAGGGGGCTGGCGAGCAGTACTTC.

This clone was detected once. The chain employs TRBV24-1 and TRBJ2-7, with D unresolved. Germline V gene sequence: CDR1 KGHDR, CDR2 SFDVKD. The CDR3 length is 18 residues. V was trimmed by 0 bases and J by 3 bases, leaving 20 bases between them. For the CDR3, the DNA is TGTGCCACCAGTGATTTGTCTCCAGGACGACCCTCGATCTACGAGCAGTACTTC. Protein: CATSDLSPGRPSIYEQYF.

CDR3 coding DNA: TGTGCCAGCAGCCGTGACAGGGGAGGAGGAAACACCATATATTTT. This sequence encodes CASSRDRGGGNTIYF. The V call is TRBV5-4, the J call TRBJ1-3; 8 nucleotides line up with TRBD1. Trimming at V came to 4 bases and at J to 4 bases, leaving 7 bases not matched to a gene. This CDR3 contains 15 residues. Germline CDR1 is SGHNT and CDR2 is YYREEE (reference sequence).

This clone was counted a single time. V gene TRBV11-2 combines with J gene TRBJ1-5; D gene ambiguous. The CDR3 extends over 15 amino acids. Germline CDR1 is SGHAT and CDR2 is FQNNGV. Trimming cost V 1 base and J 0 bases, with 7 bases left between them. CDR3 in amino acids: CASSLASLSNQPQHF. The CDR3 DNA follows: TGTGCCAGCAGCTTAGCCAGTCTTAGCAATCAGCCCCAGCATTTT. The complete variable domain, with remaining parts taken from reference TRBV11-2 and TRBJ1-5, reads EAGVAQSPRYKIIEKRQSVAFWCNPISGHATLYWYQQILGQGPKLLIQFQNNGVVDDSQLPKDRFSAERLKGVDSTLKIQPAKLEDSAVYLCASSLASLSNQPQHFGDGTRLSIL.

The chain has TRBV7-8 and TRBJ2-7; D is undetermined. The CDR3 runs to 12 residues. Germline values: CDR1 SGHVS, CDR2 FQNEAQ. Trimming took off 3 bases at V and 1 base at J, with 4 bases between the two ends. The CDR3: CASSLMSYEQYF. CDR3 sequence (DNA): TGTGCCAGCAGCTTGATGTCCTACGAGCAGTACTTC. The whole variable domain, remainder taken from reference TRBV7-8 and TRBJ2-7, is GAGVSQSPRYKVAKRGQDVALRCDPISGHVSLFWYQQALGQGPEFLTYFQNEAQLDKSGLPSDRFFAERPEGSVSTLKIQRTQQEDSAVYLCASSLMSYEQYFGPGTRLTVT.

CDR3 DNA sequence: TGCAGCCCCCTATCTCAGGGGGTAGAGACCCAGTACTTC. Translated, it gives CSPLSQGVETQYF. The chain uses TRBV29-1 and TRBJ2-5, with 7 bases that match TRBD1. CDR3 size: 13 residues. Germline CDR1 SQVTM, CDR2 ANQGSEA. V dropped 8 bases and J dropped 4; count of bases not matched to a gene: 10.

The genes are TRBV5-6 and TRBJ1-2; D is unclear. The V and J ends lost 1 base and 1 base respectively, with 8 bases between them. The CDR3 is 14 residues long. Germline V gene sequence: CDR1 SGHDT, CDR2 YYEEEE. CDR3 protein: CASSLSWVNYGYTF. In DNA form, the CDR3 reads TGTGCCAGCAGCTTGTCGTGGGTTAACTATGGCTACACCTTC.

The chain couples TRBV19 to TRBJ1-4; the D is unclear. CDR1 and CDR2 (germline): LNHDA, SQIVND (reference sequence). Trimming stripped 4 bases from V and 3 bases from J, with 18 bases between. The CDR3 has 17 amino acids. In DNA form, the CDR3 reads TGTGCCAGTAGTAACCTCGGACCGGGGAGGGCTAATGAAAAACTGTTTTTT. Translating gives CASSNLGPGRANEKLFF. The variable domain in full, completed from reference TRBV19 and TRBJ1-4, reads DGGITQSPKYLFRKEGQNVTLSCEQNLNHDAMYWYRQDPGQGLRLIYYSQIVNDFQKGDIAEGYSVSREKKESFPLTVTSAQKNPTAFYLCASSNLGPGRANEKLFFGSGTQLSVL.

This clone was observed once. V usage is TRBV3-1 (or the pseudogene TRBV3-2) and J usage is TRBJ1-1; D is possibly TRBD1 (5 bases). V lost 10 bases and J lost 0, with 15 bases in between. The CDR3 contains 14 residues. CDR1 LGHDT and CDR2 YNNKEL come from the germline V gene (reference sequence). The DNA for the CDR3 is TGTGCCACCAGAAGACAGTTCATGAACACTGAAGCTTTCTTT. It specifies CATRRQFMNTEAFF.

The chain is built from TRBV7-2 and TRBJ2-1, with 8 bases fitting TRBD2. Germline trimming cut 5 bases from V and 4 bases from J; bases unmatched to any gene: 7. Germline V gives CDR1 SGHTA, CDR2 FQGNSA. The length of the CDR3 is 15 residues. The CDR3 DNA reads as TGTGCCAGCAGCCCAACTAGCGGAGATTACAATGAGCAGTTCTTC. It codes for CASSPTSGDYNEQFF.

The rearrangement joins TRBV18 to TRBJ1-2, with unresolved D. Trimming cost V 3 bases and J 4 bases, with 12 bases left between them. CDR1 and CDR2 from the germline V gene are KGHSH and LQKENI. The CDR3 consists of 14 residues. The CDR3 DNA reads as TGTGCCAGCTCACCGGGCCAAGCCCCCTATGGCTACACCTTC. Translating it yields CASSPGQAPYGYTF.

This clone came up once. V and J are TRBV6-4 and TRBJ2-2; TRBD2 matches at 10 bases. The V gene end was trimmed by 8 bases and the J gene end by 2 bases; junction bases not matched to a gene: 11. The germline V gene encodes CDR1 MRHNA and CDR2 SNTAGT. The CDR3 consists of 17 residues. CDR3 sequence reads: CASGPGTSAINTGELFF. The CDR3, as DNA: TGTGCCAGCGGACCCGGGACTAGCGCCATAAACACCGGGGAGCTGTTTTTT.

The CDR3 bases are TGCGCCAGCAGCCAAGATCCCGTAAACTATGGCTACACCTTC. It translates to CASSQDPVNYGYTF. This rearrangement joins TRBV4-1 to TRBJ1-2, with D uncertain. The CDR3 extends over 14 amino acids. Germline V lookup: CDR1 MGHRA, CDR2 YSYEKL. V was clipped by 0 bases and J by 2 bases, with 7 bases between them.

The J gene is TRBJ2-2, the V gene TRBV28; D is unresolved. Trimming removed 6 bases from V and 11 bases from J, with 22 bases in between. CDR1 is MDHEN, CDR2 SYDVKM, per germline. The CDR3 has 15 residues. CDR3 protein: CASSQSVGSSSELFF. CDR3 DNA sequence: TGTGCCAGCAGCCAATCCGTAGGTAGCTCAAGTGAGCTGTTTTTT. Full variable domain (outside the CDR3, taken from reference TRBV28 and TRBJ2-2): DVKVTQSSRYLVKRTGEKVFLECVQDMDHENMFWYRQDPGLGLRLIYFSYDVKMKEKGDIPEGYSVSREKKERFSLILESASTNQTSMYLCASSQSVGSSSELFFGEGSRLTVL.

The chain employs TRBV29-1 and TRBJ1-1; D is ambiguous. Trimming shortened V by 4 bases and J by 0 bases, and 6 bases separated the two germline ends. There are 12 residues in the CDR3. CDR1 and CDR2 (germline): SQVTM, ANQGSEA. CDR3 amino acids: CSVARMNTEAFF. The CDR3 DNA reads as TGCAGCGTTGCTCGGATGAACACTGAAGCTTTCTTT.

CDR3 loop: CASSRTSVPGVRPDTQYF. Here the CDR3 DNA reads TGTGCCAGCAGCAGGACTAGCGTCCCAGGGGTCCGTCCAGATACGCAGTATTTT. The chain has TRBV6-4 and TRBJ2-3; TRBD2 agrees at 9 bases. Germline V lookup: CDR1 MRHNA, CDR2 SNTAGT. There are 18 residues in the CDR3. Trimming cost V 6 bases and J 4 bases; bases outside gene matches: 17.

This clone was recorded only once. The genes are TRBV12-5 and TRBJ2-5; 8 nucleotides align to TRBD1. The CDR3 is 13 amino acids. Germline-derived CDR1 and CDR2 are LGHNT and FRNRAP. V lost 7 bases, J lost 2 bases, and 3 bases stayed unmatched. CDR3 DNA sequence: TGTGCTAGTGTCCGGACAGGGCAAGAGACCCAGTACTTC. It translates to CASVRTGQETQYF.

The chain joins TRBV5-6 to TRBJ2-1; the D call may be TRBD1 or TRBD2 (5 bases each). V lost 5 bases to trimming and J lost 9 bases, with 9 bases between them. The CDR3 extends over 11 amino acids. CDR1 is SGHDT and CDR2 is YYEEEE in the germline V gene. CDR3 residues: CASSYGAEQFF. CDR3 DNA: TGTGCCAGCAGTTACGGGGCTGAGCAGTTCTTC.

This clone was observed a single time. This chain uses TRBV7-8 with TRBJ2-7; 12 bases line up with TRBD2. V gave up 4 bases and J gave up 1 base; unmatched junction bases: 5. Germline V gene sequence: CDR1 SGHVS, CDR2 FQNEAQ. The CDR3 spans 16 residues. CDR3 sequence reads: CASSWTTSGSSYEQYF. Here the CDR3 DNA reads TGTGCCAGCAGCTGGACGACTAGCGGGAGTTCCTACGAGCAGTACTTC. The variable domain in full, completed from reference TRBV7-8 and TRBJ2-7, reads GAGVSQSPRYKVAKRGQDVALRCDPISGHVSLFWYQQALGQGPEFLTYFQNEAQLDKSGLPSDRFFAERPEGSVSTLKIQRTQQEDSAVYLCASSWTTSGSSYEQYFGPGTRLTVT.

The chain is built from TRBV11-3 and TRBJ2-2; 8 bases line up with TRBD2. V gave up 3 bases and J gave up 0 bases; unmatched junction bases: 6. The germline CDR1 and CDR2 sequences are SGHNT and YENEEA. CDR3 length: 17 amino acids. In DNA form, the CDR3 reads TGTGCCAGCAGCTTCTCGTTGGGACTAGCGAACACCGGGGAGCTGTTTTTT. Amino acids: CASSFSLGLANTGELFF.

The CDR3 spells CASSRDRFTEAFF. CDR3 nucleotides: TGTGCCAGCAGCAGGGACAGATTCACTGAAGCTTTCTTT. The chain carries TRBV11-3 and TRBJ1-1, with TRBD1 matching 7 bases. Trimming removed 5 bases from V and 4 bases from J; junction bases left unmatched: 4. This CDR3 comprises 13 residues. CDR1 is SGHNT and CDR2 is YENEEA in the germline V gene.

V gene TRBV24-1 combines with J gene TRBJ2-5; D is ambiguous. This CDR3 region has 12 residues. Germline assignment: CDR1 KGHDR and CDR2 SFDVKD. The V end lost 4 bases, the J end lost 2 bases, and 4 bases lay between the germline ends. The CDR3 spells CATSESQETQYF. The CDR3 DNA is TGTGCCACCAGTGAATCTCAAGAGACCCAGTACTTC.

CDR3 in amino acids: CASGQQYSNQPQHF. In DNA form, the CDR3 reads TGTGCCTCCGGGCAACAGTATAGCAATCAGCCCCAGCATTTT. J is TRBJ1-5 and V is TRBV24-1; no clear D gene. This CDR3 has 14 amino acids. V dropped 12 bases and J dropped 0 bases, with 14 bases sitting between them. The germline gives CDR1 KGHDR, CDR2 SFDVKD.

This sequence joins TRBV12-3 or TRBV12-4 and TRBJ1-2, with D possibly TRBD1 on 5 matching bases. Trimming removed 2 bases from V and 6 bases from J, with 10 bases in between. The CDR3 totals 13 residues. In DNA form, the CDR3 reads TGTGCCAGCAGTTTATCCCCGGGGGATGGCTACACCTTC. This encodes CASSLSPGDGYTF.

The V gene is TRBV29-1, the J gene TRBJ1-4; 9 bases map to TRBD1. From germline, CDR1 is SQVTM and CDR2 ANQGSEA. CDR3 length: 13 residues. Trimming removed 6 bases from V and 7 bases from J; junction bases left unmatched: 6. In nucleotides, the CDR3 is TGCAGCGTATCGGACAGGGGTGTTGAAAAACTGTTTTTT. It encodes CSVSDRGVEKLFF. Full variable domain (missing parts from reference TRBV29-1 and TRBJ1-4): SAVISQKPSRDICQRGTSLTIQCQVDSQVTMMFWYRQQPGQSLTLIATANQGSEATYESGFVIDKFPISRPNLTFSTLTVSNMSPEDSSIYLCSVSDRGVEKLFFGSGTQLSVL.

The V call is TRBV6-5, the J call TRBJ2-3; maybe TRBD2 (6 bases). The germline CDR1 and CDR2 sequences are MNHEY and SVGAGI. This CDR3 comprises 15 residues. Trimming stripped 5 bases from V and 6 bases from J, with 18 bases between. CDR3 bases: TGTGCCAGCAGTAACCGGGACTTCTCGAGGGATACGCAGTATTTT. Translation gives CASSNRDFSRDTQYF.

The chain uses TRBV6-4 and TRBJ2-2; maybe TRBD1 (6 bases). The CDR3 totals 11 residues. V was shortened by 6 bases and J by 7 bases, with 6 bases between the two germline ends. CDR1 MRHNA and CDR2 SNTAGT come from the germline V gene. The CDR3 spells CASRGGGELFF. The DNA of the CDR3 is TGTGCCAGCAGAGGGGGCGGGGAGCTGTTTTTT.

This rearrangement joins TRBV6-5 to TRBJ2-3, with unresolved D. V gave up 0 bases and J gave up 3 bases, with 7 bases separating them. The CDR3 totals 14 residues. Looked up from germline, CDR1 is MNHEY and CDR2 is SVGAGI. CDR3 in amino acids: CASSYSPSTDTQYF. The CDR3 nucleotides read TGTGCCAGCAGTTACTCTCCTAGTACAGATACGCAGTATTTT.

The CDR3 reads CASSSQGGDYEQYF. CDR3 DNA: TGTGCCAGCAGCTCACAGGGGGGGGACTACGAGCAGTACTTC. The chain combines TRBV28 with TRBJ2-7, with D maybe TRBD1 (8 bases). The CDR3 covers 14 residues. Germline V gene data show CDR1 as MDHEN and CDR2 as SYDVKM. V was cut by 6 bases and J by 3 bases, with 15 bases left in between.

This clone was seen a single time. The chain carries TRBV29-1 and TRBJ1-3; D not resolved. V lost 6 bases and J 0 bases, leaving 9 bases between the germline ends. The CDR3 consists of 13 residues. The germline gives CDR1 SQVTM, CDR2 ANQGSEA. CDR3 amino acids: CSVRTGSGNTIYF. The DNA for the CDR3 is TGCAGCGTCAGGACGGGCTCTGGAAACACCATATATTTT.